This T cell receptor beta chain was obtained from a study of blood T cell repertoires in COVID-19. Only in-frame clones appear in the TCRdb table, and some are missing; sequencing was by immunoSEQ multiplex PCR. The sample records approximately 89,000 clones, about 83% being singletons. Trimming left V 10 bases short and J 4 bases short, with 23 bases between. This CDR3 has 16 residues. Germline V gene lookup returns CDR1 ENHRY and CDR2 SYGVKD. The TCR comes from a human donor in a cohort sampled during active COVID-19. The chain is built from TRBV10-3 and TRBJ2-1; possible D gene TRBD2, 6 bases. The sequenced material came from peripheral blood. The CDR3: CATGAGSLKVYNEQFF. DNA for the CDR3: TGTGCCACCGGGGCGGGGAGCTTAAAAGTTTACAATGAGCAGTTCTTC.